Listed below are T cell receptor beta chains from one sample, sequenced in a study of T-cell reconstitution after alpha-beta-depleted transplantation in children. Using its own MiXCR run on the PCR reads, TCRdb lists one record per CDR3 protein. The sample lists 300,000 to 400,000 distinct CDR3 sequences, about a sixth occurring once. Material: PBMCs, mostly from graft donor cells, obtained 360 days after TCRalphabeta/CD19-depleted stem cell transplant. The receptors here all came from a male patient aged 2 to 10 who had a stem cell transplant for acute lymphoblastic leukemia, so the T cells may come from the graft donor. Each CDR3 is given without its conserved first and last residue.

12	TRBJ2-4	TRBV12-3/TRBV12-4	ASTWGMGYTIQY
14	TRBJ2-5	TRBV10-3	AIAGGRETPRKTQY
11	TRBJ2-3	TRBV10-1	ASSGSGTDTQY
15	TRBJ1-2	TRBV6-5	ASSYWATGRLNYGYT
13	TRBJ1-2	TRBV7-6	ASSLNDRGNYGYT
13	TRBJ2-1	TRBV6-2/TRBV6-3	ASSSGLAGYEEQF
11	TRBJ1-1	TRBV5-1	ASSIPGHSEAF
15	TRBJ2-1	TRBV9	ASSSSVGSSGGNEQF
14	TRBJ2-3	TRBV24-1	ATSDLGTGATDTQY
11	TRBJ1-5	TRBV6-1	ASSVIHGQPQH
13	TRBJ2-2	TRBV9	ASSSFITNTGELF
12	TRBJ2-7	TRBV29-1	SVVGQDELGEQY
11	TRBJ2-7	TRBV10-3	AISVGSFYEQY
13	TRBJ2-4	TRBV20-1	SARGGTQAKNIQY
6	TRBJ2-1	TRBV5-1	ASSIEF
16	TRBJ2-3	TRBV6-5	ASSYRYLPEGLTDTQY
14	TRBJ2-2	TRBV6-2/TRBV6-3	ASSWGLHPNTGELF
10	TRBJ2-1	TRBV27	ASSFGNNEQF
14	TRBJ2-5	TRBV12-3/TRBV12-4	ASSPLAGGPQETQY
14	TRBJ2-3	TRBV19	ASSIMLEVRTDTQY
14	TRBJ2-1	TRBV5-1	ASSDGAGGPYNEQF
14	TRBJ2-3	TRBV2	ASSEVIFRGPDTQY
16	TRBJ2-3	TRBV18	ASSPSMPLVRRTDTQY
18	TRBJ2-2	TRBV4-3	ASSLAFGDRVDWSTGELF
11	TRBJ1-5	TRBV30	AWSRQGPGAQH
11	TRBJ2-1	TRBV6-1	ASRRPGGNEQF
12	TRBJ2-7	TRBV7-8	ASSLQGGGYEQY
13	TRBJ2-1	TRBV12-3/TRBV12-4	ASSFGGLLYNEQF
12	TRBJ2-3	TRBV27	ASSLFAGTDTQY
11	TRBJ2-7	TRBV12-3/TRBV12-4	ASSPGLYYEQY
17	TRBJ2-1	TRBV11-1	ASSLAARGLAGAYNEQF
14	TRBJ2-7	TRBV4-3	ASSQDLGQGVYEQY
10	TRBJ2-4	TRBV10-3	ATSAGANIQY
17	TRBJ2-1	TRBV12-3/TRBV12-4	ASSSSRAGGPLLYNEQF
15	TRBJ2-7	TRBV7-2	ASSLLGGPRYRDEVD
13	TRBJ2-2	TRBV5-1	ASSSSGVGTGELF
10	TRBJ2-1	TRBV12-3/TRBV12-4	ASRGTSIEQF
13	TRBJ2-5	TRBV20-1	SAIRTSGRAETQY
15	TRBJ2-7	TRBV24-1	ATNRGATSGRAPEQY
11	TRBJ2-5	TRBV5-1	ASSLGRQETQC